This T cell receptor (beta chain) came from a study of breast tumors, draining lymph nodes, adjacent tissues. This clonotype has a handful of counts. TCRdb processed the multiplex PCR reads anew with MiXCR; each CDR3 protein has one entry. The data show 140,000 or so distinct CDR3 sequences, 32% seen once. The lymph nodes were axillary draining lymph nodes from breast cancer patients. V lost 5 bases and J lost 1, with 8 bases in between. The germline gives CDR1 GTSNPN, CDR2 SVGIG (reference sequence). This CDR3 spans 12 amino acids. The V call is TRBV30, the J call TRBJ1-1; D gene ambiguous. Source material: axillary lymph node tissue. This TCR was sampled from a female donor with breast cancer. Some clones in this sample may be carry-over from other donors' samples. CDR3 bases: TGTGCCTGGGGAAGACAGAACACTGAAGCTTTCTTT. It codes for CAWGRQNTEAFF.